The source of this T cell receptor (beta chain) is a study of shared clonotypes between healthy human individuals. Study results and limitations: Clonotype sharing among donors likely depends on sequencing depth.

Template amounts of 250 to 350 ng DNA, tens of thousands of T cell genomes, were employed in unsorted PBMC replicate PCRs. Unsorted PBMC DNA went through sequencing on ten immunoSEQ deep assay plates. Assay: immunoSEQ multiplex PCR; the TCRdb copy retains only in-frame clones and omits some. This table holds roughly 500,000 clones, over 60% found once. For this clone: The antigen is unknown.

Donors, without exception, were Caucasian adults residing in Nashville, Tennessee. Germline V lookup: CDR1 SGHDT, CDR2 YYEEEE. The CDR3 extends over 16 amino acids. Trimming removed 0 bases at V and 0 bases at J, with 10 bases between. The gene calls are TRBV5-6 and TRBJ2-1; D uncertain. The source of this sequence is a woman aged 40-49 years in good health. Some clones in this sample may be carry-over from other donors' samples. Sequencing used PBMCs. CDR3 DNA: TGTGCCAGCAGCTTGGATTGGGGAAGCTCCTACAATGAGCAGTTCTTC. This translates into CASSLDWGSSYNEQFF.